This TCR beta chain stems from a study of control samples from healthy donors and cancer patients. Assay: immunoSEQ multiplex PCR; the TCRdb copy retains only in-frame clones and omits some. The sample has 150,000 to 200,000 clones, about 87% seen once; the top ten hold around 12%. This CDR3 is 13 amino acids long. V gave up 3 bases and J gave up 9 bases, with 12 bases separating them. Per the germline V gene, CDR1 is MRHNA and CDR2 is SNTAGT. Material for sequencing was blood. This TCR was sampled from a man aged 25-45 years in good health. The rearrangement links TRBV6-4 to TRBJ2-1, with unresolved D. The CDR3 DNA is TGTGCCAGCAGTGATGGACCCTGGGGTGAGCAGTTCTTC. Protein sequence: CASSDGPWGEQFF.